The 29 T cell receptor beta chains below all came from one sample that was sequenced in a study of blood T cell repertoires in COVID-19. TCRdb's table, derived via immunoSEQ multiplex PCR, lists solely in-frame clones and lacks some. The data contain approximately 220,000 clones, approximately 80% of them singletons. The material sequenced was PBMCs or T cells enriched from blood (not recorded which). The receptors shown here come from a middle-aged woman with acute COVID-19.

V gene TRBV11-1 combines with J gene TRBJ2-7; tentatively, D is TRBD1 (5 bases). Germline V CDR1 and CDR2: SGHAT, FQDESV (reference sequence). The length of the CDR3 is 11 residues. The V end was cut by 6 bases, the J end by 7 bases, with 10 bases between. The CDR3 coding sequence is TGTGCCAGCAGTTCAGGGTCAGAGCAGTACTTC. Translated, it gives CASSSGSEQYF.

CDR3 loop: CASSLAGGNTGELFF. The CDR3 DNA reads TGTGCCAGCAGCTTGGCAGGGGGCAATACCGGGGAGCTGTTTTTT. J is TRBJ2-2 and V is TRBV5-4; 8 bases line up with TRBD1. From germline, CDR1 is SGHNT and CDR2 YYREEE (reference sequence). This CDR3 comprises 15 residues. Trimming took 0 bases from V and 5 from J; bases not matched to a gene: 3.

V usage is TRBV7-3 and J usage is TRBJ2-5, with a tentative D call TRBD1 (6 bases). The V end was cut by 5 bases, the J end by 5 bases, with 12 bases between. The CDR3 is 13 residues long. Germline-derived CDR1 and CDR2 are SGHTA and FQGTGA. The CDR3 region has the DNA TGTGCCAGCAGCCCCGACAGGTGGGAGACCCAGTACTTC. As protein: CASSPDRWETQYF.

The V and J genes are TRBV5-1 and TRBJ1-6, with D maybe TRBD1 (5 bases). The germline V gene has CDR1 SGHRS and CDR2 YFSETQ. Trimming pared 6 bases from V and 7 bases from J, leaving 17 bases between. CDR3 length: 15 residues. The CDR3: CASTPWGGENSPLHF. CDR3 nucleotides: TGCGCCAGCACCCCTTGGGGGGGGGAAAATTCACCCCTCCACTTT.

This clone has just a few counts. The CDR3 nucleotides are TGTGCCAGTAGCCTCGGAGTGGCAGGGGTTACAGATACGCAGTATTTT. Its translation: CASSLGVAGVTDTQYF. This chain uses TRBV19 with TRBJ2-3; a possible D gene is TRBD1 (6 bases). The CDR3 loop spans 16 amino acids. CDR1 and CDR2 (germline): LNHDA, SQIVND (reference sequence). V was cut by 6 bases and J by 3 bases, with 19 bases left in between. Full variable domain (missing parts from reference TRBV19 and TRBJ2-3): DGGITQSPKYLFRKEGQNVTLSCEQNLNHDAMYWYRQDPGQGLRLIYYSQIVNDFQKGDIAEGYSVSREKKESFPLTVTSAQKNPTAFYLCASSLGVAGVTDTQYFGPGTRLTVL.

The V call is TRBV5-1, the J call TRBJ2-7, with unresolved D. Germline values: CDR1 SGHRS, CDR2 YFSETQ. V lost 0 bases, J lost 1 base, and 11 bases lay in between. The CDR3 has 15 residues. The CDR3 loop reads CASSLELTQSYEQYF. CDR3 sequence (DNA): TGCGCCAGCAGCTTGGAATTGACACAGTCCTACGAGCAGTACTTC.

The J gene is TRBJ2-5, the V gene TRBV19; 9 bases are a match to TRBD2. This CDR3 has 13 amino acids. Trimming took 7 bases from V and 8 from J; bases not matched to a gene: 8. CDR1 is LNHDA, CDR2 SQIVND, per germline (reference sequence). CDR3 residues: CASNSGGGATQYF. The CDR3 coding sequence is TGTGCCAGTAATTCCGGCGGGGGGGCCACCCAGTACTTC.

This CDR3 is CASSILAGGPYNEQFF. As DNA, the CDR3 is TGTGCCAGCAGTATCCTAGCGGGAGGGCCCTACAATGAGCAGTTCTTC. V usage is TRBV28 and J usage is TRBJ2-1, with 12 bases matching TRBD2. J was trimmed by 2 bases and V by 5 bases; bases with no gene match: 4. CDR1 MDHEN and CDR2 SYDVKM come from the germline V gene. The CDR3 runs to 16 residues. Together with reference TRBV28 and TRBJ2-1, the CDR3 gives the full variable domain: DVKVTQSSRYLVKRTGEKVFLECVQDMDHENMFWYRQDPGLGLRLIYFSYDVKMKEKGDIPEGYSVSREKKERFSLILESASTNQTSMYLCASSILAGGPYNEQFFGPGTRLTVL.

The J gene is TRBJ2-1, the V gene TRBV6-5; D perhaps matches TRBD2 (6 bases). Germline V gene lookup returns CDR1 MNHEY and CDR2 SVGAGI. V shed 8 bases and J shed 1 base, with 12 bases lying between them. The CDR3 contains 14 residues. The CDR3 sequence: CASLGSGSYNEQFF. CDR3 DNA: TGTGCCAGCCTAGGGAGCGGGTCCTACAATGAGCAGTTCTTC.

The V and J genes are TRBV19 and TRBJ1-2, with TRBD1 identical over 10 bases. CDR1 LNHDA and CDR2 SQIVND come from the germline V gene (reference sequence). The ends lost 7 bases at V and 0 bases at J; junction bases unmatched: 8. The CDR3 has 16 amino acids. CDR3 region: CASTPDRGYTNYGYTF. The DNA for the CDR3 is TGTGCCAGTACCCCGGACAGGGGGTACACTAACTATGGCTACACCTTC.

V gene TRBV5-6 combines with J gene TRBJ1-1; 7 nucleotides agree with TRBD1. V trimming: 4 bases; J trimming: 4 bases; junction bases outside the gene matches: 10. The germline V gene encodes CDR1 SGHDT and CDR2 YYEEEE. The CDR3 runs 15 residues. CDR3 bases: TGTGCCAGCAGCCTGGTAGGGACAGCCATCACTGAAGCTTTCTTT. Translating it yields CASSLVGTAITEAFF.

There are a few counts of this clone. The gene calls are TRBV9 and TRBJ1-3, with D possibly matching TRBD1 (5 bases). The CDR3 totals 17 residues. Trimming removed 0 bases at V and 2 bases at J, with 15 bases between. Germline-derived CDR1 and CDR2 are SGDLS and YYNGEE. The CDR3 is CASSVGQGSLPGNTIYF. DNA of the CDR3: TGTGCCAGCAGCGTAGGCCAGGGAAGTCTTCCTGGAAACACCATATATTTT.

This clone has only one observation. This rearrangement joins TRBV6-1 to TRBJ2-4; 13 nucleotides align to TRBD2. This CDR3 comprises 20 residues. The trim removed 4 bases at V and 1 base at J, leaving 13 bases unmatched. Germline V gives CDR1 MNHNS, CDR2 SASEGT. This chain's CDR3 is CASSGRPGLAGRGAKNIQYF. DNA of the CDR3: TGTGCCAGCAGTGGACGTCCGGGACTAGCGGGGAGGGGGGCCAAAAACATTCAGTACTTC.

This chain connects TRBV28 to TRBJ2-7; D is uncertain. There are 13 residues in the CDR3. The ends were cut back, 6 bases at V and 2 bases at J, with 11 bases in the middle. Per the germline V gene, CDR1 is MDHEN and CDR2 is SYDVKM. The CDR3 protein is CASRRSPAYEQYF. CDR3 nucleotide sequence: TGTGCCAGCAGGCGGTCCCCTGCCTACGAGCAGTACTTC.

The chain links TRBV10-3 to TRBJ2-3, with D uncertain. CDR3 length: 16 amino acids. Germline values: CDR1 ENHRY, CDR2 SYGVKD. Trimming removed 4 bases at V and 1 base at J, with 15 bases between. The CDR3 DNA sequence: TGTGCCATCAGTGGTGTTATAGTCATCGGCACAGATACGCAGTATTTT. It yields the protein CAISGVIVIGTDTQYF.

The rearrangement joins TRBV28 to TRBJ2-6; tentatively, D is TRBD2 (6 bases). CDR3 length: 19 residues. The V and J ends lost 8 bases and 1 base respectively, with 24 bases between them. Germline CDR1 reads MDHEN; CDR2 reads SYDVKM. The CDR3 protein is CASHGNGGKEGSGANVLTF. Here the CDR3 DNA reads TGTGCCAGCCACGGTAACGGCGGGAAGGAGGGATCTGGGGCCAACGTCCTGACTTTC.

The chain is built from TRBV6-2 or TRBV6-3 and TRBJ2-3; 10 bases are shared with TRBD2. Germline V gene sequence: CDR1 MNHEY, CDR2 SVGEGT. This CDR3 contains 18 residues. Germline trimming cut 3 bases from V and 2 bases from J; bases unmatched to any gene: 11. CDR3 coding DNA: TGTGCCAGCAGTTATATCGGGCGACTAGCGGGTGACACAGATACGCAGTATTTT. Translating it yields CASSYIGRLAGDTDTQYF.

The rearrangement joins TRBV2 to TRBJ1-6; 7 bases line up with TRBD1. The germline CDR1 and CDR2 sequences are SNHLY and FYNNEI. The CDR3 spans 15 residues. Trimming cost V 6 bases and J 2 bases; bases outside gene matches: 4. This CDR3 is CASSPGTAYNSPLHF. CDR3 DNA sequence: TGTGCCAGCAGCCCCGGGACAGCCTATAATTCACCCCTCCACTTT.

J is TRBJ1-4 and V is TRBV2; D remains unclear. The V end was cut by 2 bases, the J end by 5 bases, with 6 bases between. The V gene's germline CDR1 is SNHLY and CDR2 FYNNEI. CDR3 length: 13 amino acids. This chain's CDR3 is CASSERRNEKLFF. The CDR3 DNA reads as TGTGCCAGCAGTGAAAGGAGGAATGAAAAACTGTTTTTT.

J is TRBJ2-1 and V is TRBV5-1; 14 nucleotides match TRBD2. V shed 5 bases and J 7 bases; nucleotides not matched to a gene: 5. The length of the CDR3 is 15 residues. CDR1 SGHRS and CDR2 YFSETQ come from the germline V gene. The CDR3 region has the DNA TGCGCCAGCAGGAAGACTAGCGGGAGGGTGAATGAGCAGTTCTTC. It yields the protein CASRKTSGRVNEQFF.

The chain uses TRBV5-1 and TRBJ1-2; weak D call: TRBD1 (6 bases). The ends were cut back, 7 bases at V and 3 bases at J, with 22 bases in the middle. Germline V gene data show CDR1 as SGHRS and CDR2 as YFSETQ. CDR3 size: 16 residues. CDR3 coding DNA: TGCGCCAGCGCCCCCACTAACACAGGGACCTACTATGGCTACACCTTC. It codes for CASAPTNTGTYYGYTF.

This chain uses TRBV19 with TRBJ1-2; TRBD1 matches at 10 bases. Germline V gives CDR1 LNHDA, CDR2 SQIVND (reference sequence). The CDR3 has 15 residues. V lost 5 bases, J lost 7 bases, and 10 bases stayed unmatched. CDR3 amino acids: CASSPWDRGSVGYTF. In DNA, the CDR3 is TGTGCCAGTAGTCCGTGGGACAGGGGCTCTGTTGGCTACACCTTC.

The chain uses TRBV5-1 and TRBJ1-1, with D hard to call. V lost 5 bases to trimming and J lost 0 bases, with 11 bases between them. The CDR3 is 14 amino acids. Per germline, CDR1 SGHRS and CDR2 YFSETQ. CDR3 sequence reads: CASSYTELNTEAFF. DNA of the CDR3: TGCGCCAGCAGTTACACAGAGTTGAACACTGAAGCTTTCTTT. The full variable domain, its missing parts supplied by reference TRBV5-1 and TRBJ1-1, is KAGVTQTPRYLIKTRGQQVTLSCSPISGHRSVSWYQQTPGQGLQFLFEYFSETQRNKGNFPGRFSGRQFSNSRSEMNVSTLELGDSALYLCASSYTELNTEAFFGQGTRLTVV.

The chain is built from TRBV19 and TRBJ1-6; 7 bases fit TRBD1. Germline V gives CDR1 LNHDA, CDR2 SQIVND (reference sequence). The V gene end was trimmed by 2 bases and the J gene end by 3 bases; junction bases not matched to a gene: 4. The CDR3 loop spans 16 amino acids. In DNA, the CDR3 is TGTGCCAGTAGTATAAACTGGGACAGCTATAATTCACCCCTCCACTTT. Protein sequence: CASSINWDSYNSPLHF.

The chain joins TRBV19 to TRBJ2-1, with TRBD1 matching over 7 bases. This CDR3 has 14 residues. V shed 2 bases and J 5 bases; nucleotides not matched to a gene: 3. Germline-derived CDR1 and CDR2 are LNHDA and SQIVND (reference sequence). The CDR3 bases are TGTGCCAGTAGTATAACAGGGGACCACAATGAGCAGTTCTTC. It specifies CASSITGDHNEQFF.

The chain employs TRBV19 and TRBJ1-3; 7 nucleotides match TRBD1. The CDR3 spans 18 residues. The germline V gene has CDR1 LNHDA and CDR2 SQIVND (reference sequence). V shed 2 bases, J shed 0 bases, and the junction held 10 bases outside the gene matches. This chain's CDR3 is CASSILPGQFNSGNTIYF. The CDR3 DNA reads TGTGCCAGTAGTATACTTCCGGGACAGTTCAACTCTGGAAACACCATATATTTT.

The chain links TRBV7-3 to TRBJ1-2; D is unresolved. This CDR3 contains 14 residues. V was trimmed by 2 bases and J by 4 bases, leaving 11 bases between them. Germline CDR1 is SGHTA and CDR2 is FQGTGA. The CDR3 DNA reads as TGTGCCAGCAGCTTATACTCGAGTGGCTATGGCTACACCTTC. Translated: CASSLYSSGYGYTF.

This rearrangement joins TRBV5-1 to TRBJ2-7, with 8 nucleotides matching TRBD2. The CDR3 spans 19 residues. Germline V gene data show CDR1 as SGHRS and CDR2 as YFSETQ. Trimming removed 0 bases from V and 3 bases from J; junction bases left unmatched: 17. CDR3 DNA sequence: TGCGCCAGCAGCTTGGCCAGCGGGGGACTACCCATTATTAACTACGAGCAGTACTTC. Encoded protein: CASSLASGGLPIINYEQYF.

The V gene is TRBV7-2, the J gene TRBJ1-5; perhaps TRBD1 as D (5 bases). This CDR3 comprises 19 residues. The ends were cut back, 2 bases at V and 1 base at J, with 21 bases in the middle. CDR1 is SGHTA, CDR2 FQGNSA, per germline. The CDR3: CASSLSRGWGETSNQPQHF. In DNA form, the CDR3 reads TGTGCCAGCAGCTTATCAAGAGGTTGGGGGGAGACCAGCAATCAGCCCCAGCATTTT.